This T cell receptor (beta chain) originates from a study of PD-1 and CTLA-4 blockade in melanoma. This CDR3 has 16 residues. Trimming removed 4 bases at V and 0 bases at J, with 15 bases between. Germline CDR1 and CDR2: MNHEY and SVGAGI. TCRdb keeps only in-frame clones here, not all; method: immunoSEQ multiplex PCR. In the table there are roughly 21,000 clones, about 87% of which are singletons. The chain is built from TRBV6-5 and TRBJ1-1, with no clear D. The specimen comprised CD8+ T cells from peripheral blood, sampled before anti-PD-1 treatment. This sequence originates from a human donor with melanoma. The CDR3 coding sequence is TGTGCCAGCAGTTCATTGTCGGGTTCTCTGAACACTGAAGCTTTCTTT. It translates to CASSSLSGSLNTEAFF.